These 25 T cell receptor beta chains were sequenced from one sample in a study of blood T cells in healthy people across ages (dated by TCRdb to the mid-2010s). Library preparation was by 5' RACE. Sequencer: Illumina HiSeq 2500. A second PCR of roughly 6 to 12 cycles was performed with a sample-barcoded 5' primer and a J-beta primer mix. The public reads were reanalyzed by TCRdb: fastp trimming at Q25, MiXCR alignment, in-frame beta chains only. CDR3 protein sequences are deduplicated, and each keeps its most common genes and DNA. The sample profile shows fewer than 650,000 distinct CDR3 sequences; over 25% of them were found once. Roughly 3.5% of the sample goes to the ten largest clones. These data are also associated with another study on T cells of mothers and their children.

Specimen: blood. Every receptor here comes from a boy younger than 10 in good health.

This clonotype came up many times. CDR3 amino acids: CSAHPRTVGRETQYF. In DNA, the CDR3 is TGCAGTGCCCACCCCCGTACGGTAGGGCGGGAGACCCAGTACTTC. This chain links TRBV20-1 with TRBJ2-5; D gene ambiguous. Trimming removed 6 bases from V and 5 bases from J, with 22 bases in between. The CDR3 runs 15 residues. Germline V lookup: CDR1 DFQATT, CDR2 SNEGSKA (reference sequence).

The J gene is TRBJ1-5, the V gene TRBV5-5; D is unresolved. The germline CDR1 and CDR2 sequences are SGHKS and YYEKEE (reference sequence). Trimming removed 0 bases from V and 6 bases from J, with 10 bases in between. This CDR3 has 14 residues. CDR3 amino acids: CASSLVEGSQPQHF. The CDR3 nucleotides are TGTGCCAGCAGCTTGGTGGAGGGCAGTCAGCCCCAGCATTTT.

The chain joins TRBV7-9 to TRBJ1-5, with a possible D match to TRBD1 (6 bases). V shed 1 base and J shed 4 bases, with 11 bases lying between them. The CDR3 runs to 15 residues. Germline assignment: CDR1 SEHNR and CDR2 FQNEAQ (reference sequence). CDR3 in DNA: TGTGCCAGCAGCTTAGACATTACAGGGAATCAGCCCCAGCATTTT. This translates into CASSLDITGNQPQHF.

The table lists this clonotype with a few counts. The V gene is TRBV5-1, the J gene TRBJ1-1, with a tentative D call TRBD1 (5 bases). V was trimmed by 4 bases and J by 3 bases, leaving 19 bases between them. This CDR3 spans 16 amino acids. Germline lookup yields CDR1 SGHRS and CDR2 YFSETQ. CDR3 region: CASSPPPGTRDTEAFF. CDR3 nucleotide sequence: TGCGCCAGCAGCCCACCTCCTGGGACGAGGGACACTGAAGCTTTCTTT.

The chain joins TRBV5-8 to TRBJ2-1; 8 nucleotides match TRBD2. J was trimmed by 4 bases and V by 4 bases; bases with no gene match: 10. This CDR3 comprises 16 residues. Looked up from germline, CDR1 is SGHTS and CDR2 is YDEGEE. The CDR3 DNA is TGTGCCAGCAGCGACTGGAGTAGCGGGACATACAATGAGCAGTTCTTC. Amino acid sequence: CASSDWSSGTYNEQFF.

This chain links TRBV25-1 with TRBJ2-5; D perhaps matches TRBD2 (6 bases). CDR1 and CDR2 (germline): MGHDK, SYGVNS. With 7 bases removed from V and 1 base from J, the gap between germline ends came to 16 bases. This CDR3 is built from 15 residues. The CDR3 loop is CASKVGGLTQETQYF. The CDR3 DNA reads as TGTGCCAGCAAAGTGGGGGGACTTACCCAAGAGACCCAGTACTTC.

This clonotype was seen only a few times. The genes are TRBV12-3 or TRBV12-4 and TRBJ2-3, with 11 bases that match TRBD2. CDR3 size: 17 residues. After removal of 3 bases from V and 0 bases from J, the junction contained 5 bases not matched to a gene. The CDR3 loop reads CASSFASGGSSTDTQYF. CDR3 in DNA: TGTGCCAGCAGTTTCGCTAGCGGGGGGTCTAGCACAGATACGCAGTATTTT.

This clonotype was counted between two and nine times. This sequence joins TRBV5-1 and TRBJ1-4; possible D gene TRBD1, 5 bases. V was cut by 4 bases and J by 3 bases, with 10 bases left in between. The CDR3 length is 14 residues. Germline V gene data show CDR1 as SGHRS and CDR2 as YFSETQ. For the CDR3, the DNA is TGCGCCAGCAGCGTCGGGGGATCTAATGAAAAACTGTTTTTT. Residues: CASSVGGSNEKLFF.

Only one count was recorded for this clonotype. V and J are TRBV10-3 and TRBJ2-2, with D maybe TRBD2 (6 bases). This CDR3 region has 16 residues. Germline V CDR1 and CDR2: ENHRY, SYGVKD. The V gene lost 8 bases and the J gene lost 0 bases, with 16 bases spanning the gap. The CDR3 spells CAIGRGEGPNTGELFF. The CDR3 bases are TGTGCCATCGGGCGGGGCGAGGGGCCGAACACCGGGGAGCTGTTTTTT.

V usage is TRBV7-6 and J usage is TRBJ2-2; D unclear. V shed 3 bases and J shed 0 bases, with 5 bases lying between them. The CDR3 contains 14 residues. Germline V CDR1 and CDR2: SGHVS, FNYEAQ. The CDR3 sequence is CASSFEANTGELFF. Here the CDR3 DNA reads TGTGCCAGCAGCTTCGAAGCGAACACCGGGGAGCTGTTTTTT.

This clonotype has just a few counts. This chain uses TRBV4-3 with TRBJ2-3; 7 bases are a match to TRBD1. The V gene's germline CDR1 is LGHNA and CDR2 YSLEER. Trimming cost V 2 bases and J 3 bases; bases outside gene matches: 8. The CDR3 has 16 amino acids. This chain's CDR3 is CASSQTDRAGTDTQYF. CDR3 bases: TGCGCCAGCAGCCAAACAGACAGGGCTGGGACAGATACGCAGTATTTT.

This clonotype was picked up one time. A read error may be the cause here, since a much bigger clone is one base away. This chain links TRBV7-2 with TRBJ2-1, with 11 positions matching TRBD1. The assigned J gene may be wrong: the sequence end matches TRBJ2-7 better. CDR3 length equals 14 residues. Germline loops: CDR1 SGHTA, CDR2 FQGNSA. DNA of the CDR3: TGTGCCAGCAGATCGGGACAGGGGGCCTACGAGCAGTACTTC. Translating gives CASRSGQGAYEQYF.

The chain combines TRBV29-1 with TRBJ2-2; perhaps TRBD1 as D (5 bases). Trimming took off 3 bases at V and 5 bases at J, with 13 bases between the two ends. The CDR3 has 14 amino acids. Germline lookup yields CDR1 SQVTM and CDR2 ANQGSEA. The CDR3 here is CSVDAREGTGELFF. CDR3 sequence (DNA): TGCAGCGTTGACGCCAGGGAAGGGACCGGGGAGCTGTTTTTT.

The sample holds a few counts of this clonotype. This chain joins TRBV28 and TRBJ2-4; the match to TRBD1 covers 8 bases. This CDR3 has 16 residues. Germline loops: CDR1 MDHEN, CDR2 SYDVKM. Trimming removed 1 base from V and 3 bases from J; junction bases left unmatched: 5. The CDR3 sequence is CASSLFGTGYKNIQYF. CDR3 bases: TGTGCCAGCAGTTTATTCGGGACAGGTTACAAAAACATTCAGTACTTC.

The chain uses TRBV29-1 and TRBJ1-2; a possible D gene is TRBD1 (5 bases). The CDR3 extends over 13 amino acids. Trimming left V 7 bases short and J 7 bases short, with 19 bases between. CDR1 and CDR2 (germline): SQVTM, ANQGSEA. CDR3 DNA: TGCAGCGGACCTTCAGGGTCTCGGAGTGGCTACACCTTC. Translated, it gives CSGPSGSRSGYTF.

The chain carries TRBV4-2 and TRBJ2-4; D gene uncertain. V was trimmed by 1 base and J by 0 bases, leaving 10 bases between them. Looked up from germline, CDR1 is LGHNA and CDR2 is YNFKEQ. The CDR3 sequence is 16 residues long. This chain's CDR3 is CASSQVSELAKNIQYF. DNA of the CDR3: TGTGCCAGCAGCCAAGTTTCCGAACTAGCCAAAAACATTCAGTACTTC.

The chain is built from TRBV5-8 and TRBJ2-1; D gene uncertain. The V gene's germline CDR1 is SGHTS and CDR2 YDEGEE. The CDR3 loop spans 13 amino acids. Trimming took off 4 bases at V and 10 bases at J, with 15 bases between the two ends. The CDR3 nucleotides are TGTGCCAGCAGCGCTGCCCAGCACCCGGAGCAGTTCTTC. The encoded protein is CASSAAQHPEQFF.

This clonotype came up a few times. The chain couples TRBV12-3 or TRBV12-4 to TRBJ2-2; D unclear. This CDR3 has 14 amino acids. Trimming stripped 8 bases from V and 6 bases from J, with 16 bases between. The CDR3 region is CASGLGPTAGELFF. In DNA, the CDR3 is TGTGCCAGCGGCCTGGGTCCGACGGCCGGGGAGCTGTTTTTT.

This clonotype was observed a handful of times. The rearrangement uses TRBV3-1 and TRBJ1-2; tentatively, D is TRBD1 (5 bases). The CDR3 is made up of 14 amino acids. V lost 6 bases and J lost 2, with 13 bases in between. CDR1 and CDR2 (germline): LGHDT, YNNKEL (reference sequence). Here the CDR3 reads CASRRGQSNYGYTF. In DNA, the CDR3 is TGTGCCAGCAGACGGGGCCAATCCAACTATGGCTACACCTTC.

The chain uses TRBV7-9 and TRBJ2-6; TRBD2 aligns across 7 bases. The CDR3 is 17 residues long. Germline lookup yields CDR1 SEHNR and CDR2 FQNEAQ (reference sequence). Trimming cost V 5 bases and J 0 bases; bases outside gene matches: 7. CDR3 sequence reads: CASSPASGNSGANVLTF. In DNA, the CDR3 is TGTGCCAGCAGCCCCGCTAGCGGCAACTCTGGGGCCAACGTCCTGACTTTC.

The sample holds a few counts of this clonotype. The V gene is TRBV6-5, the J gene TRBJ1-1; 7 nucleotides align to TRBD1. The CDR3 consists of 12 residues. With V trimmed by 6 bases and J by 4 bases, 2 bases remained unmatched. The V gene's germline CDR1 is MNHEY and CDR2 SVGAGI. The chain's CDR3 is CASSRGSTEAFF. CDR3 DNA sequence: TGTGCCAGCAGCAGGGGGTCCACTGAAGCTTTCTTT.

The CDR3 loop reads CASSTGGAGTQYF. DNA for the CDR3: TGTGCCAGCAGCACAGGGGGCGCGGGTACCCAGTACTTC. The chain has TRBV12-3 or TRBV12-4 and TRBJ2-5; 9 bases agree with TRBD1. Trimming cost V 6 bases and J 8 bases; bases outside gene matches: 7. This CDR3 has 13 amino acids.

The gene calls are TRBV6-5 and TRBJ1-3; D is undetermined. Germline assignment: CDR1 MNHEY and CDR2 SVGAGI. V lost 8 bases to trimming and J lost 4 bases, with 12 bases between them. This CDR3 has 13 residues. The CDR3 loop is CASLWAAGNTIYF. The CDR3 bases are TGTGCCAGCCTCTGGGCAGCAGGAAACACCATATATTTT.

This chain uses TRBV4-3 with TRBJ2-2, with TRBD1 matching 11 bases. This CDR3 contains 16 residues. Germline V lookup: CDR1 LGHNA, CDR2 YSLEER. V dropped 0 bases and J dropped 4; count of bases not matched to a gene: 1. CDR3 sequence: CASSQDGTGGTGELFF. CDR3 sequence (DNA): TGCGCCAGCAGCCAAGACGGGACAGGGGGCACCGGGGAGCTGTTTTTT.

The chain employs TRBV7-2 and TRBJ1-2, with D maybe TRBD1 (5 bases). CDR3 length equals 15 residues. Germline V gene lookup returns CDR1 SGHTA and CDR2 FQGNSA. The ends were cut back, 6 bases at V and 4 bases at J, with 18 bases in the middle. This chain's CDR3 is CASSFVGGDRYGYTF. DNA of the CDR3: TGTGCCAGCAGTTTCGTCGGGGGTGACCGCTATGGCTACACCTTC.